A selection of T cell receptor beta chains follows, all from one sample in a study of siplizumab effects on memory and regulatory T cells. Sequenced by immunoSEQ multiplex PCR; TCRdb stores in-frame clones only, minus some. The sample carries roughly 40,000 clones, 80% to 90% recorded once. Sequences were obtained from naive CD4+ T cells sorted from blood. The receptors shown here come from a human donor in good health. Both conserved end residues are part of each CDR3. Each record gives: J gene, V gene, D gene, CDR3 protein. D genes are given only for firm matches.

>TRBJ1-1|TRBV5-1|NA
CASSLEVNTEAFF
>TRBJ2-1|TRBV5-1|TRBD2
CATGEGGGYNEQFF
>TRBJ2-7|TRBV5-1|NA
CASSWKLDSGYEQYF
>TRBJ1-2|TRBV28|NA
CASRDGTHYGYTF
>TRBJ2-7|TRBV29-1|TRBD2
CSVGSGGTYEQYF
>TRBJ1-5|TRBV7-6|NA
CASSKNDGALNEPQHF
>TRBJ2-4|TRBV6-5|NA
CASSRDTQAKNIQYF
>TRBJ2-7|TRBV5-7|TRBD2
CASSSRPTSGILISYEQYF
>TRBJ2-5|TRBV27|NA
CASSPIPSMAGAGKTQYF
>TRBJ1-5|TRBV28|NA
CASSPITLSNQPQHF
>TRBJ2-2|TRBV25-1|NA
CASSERGTGELFF
>TRBJ1-1|TRBV6-1|NA
CASSGFRATEAFF
>TRBJ2-3|TRBV7-2|TRBD1
CASSPGQGTTDTQYF
>TRBJ1-1|TRBV7-9|NA
CASRTAVNTEAFF
>TRBJ2-7|TRBV5-4|TRBD1
CASRLSIGQGGDYEQYF
>TRBJ2-3|TRBV2|NA
CASSDLDTQYF